The 21 T cell receptor beta chains listed next were all sequenced from one sample in a study of T cell repertoires in cytomegalovirus infection. A single record per CDR3 protein comes from TCRdb applying MiXCR to the reads. The sample consists of under 500,000 distinct CDR3 sequences, about 44% of them appearing once. Their target antigens are unknown. The source was cultured PBMCs, collected from culture after CMV antigen stimulation. The receptor set was obtained from a human donor in good health (CMV status not recorded). Some clones in this sample may be carry-over from other donors' samples.

V is TRBV12-3 or TRBV12-4 and J is TRBJ1-2; TRBD1 aligns across 8 bases. This CDR3 contains 13 residues. J was trimmed by 4 bases and V by 5 bases; bases with no gene match: 3. The CDR3 coding sequence is TGTGCCAGCAGTAATACAGGGGGCTATGGCTACACCTTC. Translating gives CASSNTGGYGYTF.

This clonotype was counted only a few times. The chain couples TRBV4-1 to TRBJ2-7, with 11 nucleotides matching TRBD2. This CDR3 has 16 amino acids. Germline-derived CDR1 and CDR2 are MGHRA and YSYEKL. With V trimmed by 3 bases and J by 3 bases, 7 bases remained unmatched. DNA of the CDR3: TGCGCCAGCAGCCAGGAGGGACTAGCGGACTACTACGAGCAGTACTTC. Protein sequence: CASSQEGLADYYEQYF.

This clonotype was seen more than once but under ten times. The V and J genes are TRBV6-6 and TRBJ2-7, with D perhaps matching TRBD1 or TRBD2 (5 bases each). The length of the CDR3 is 17 residues. V was cut by 2 bases and J by 2 bases, with 19 bases left in between. Germline loops: CDR1 MNHNY, CDR2 SVGAGI (reference sequence). CDR3 residues: CASSYLFGAENTYEQYF. CDR3 bases: TGTGCCAGCAGTTACCTTTTCGGGGCGGAAAATACCTACGAGCAGTACTTC.

This chain connects TRBV5-8 to TRBJ1-4; 9 bases are a match to TRBD1. Germline lookup yields CDR1 SGHTS and CDR2 YDEGEE. Trimming removed 4 bases from V and 7 bases from J; junction bases left unmatched: 8. CDR3 length: 15 amino acids. The CDR3 region has the DNA TGTGCCAGCAGCGCGGGGGACAGGGCGCGTGAAAAACTGTTTTTT. It codes for CASSAGDRAREKLFF.

This chain connects TRBV19 to TRBJ2-1; a weak D match, TRBD1 (6 bases). V lost 6 bases and J 8 bases, leaving 11 bases between the germline ends. The CDR3 length is 12 residues. The germline gives CDR1 LNHDA, CDR2 SQIVND (reference sequence). The CDR3 DNA follows: TGTGCCAGTAGCAACAGGGACCATGAGCAGTTCTTC. This encodes CASSNRDHEQFF.

This clonotype occurred a few times. The rearrangement uses TRBV2 and TRBJ1-2, with D uncertain. V was pared by 2 bases and J by 4 bases, with 14 bases between. Germline V gene sequence: CDR1 SNHLY, CDR2 FYNNEI. CDR3 length: 15 residues. The CDR3 coding sequence is TGTGCCAGCAGTGAAAACCCAGTAACCTTCTATGGCTACACCTTC. This gives the protein CASSENPVTFYGYTF.

The chain is built from TRBV28 and TRBJ2-3; 10 nucleotides agree with TRBD1. The CDR3 has 16 amino acids. Germline values: CDR1 MDHEN, CDR2 SYDVKM. Trimming took 5 bases from V and 8 from J; bases not matched to a gene: 13. This CDR3 is CASSLSGTGVAGTQYF. CDR3 DNA: TGTGCCAGCAGTCTCTCCGGGACAGGGGTGGCAGGTACGCAGTATTTT.

This clonotype showed up just a few times. The V and J genes are TRBV6-1 and TRBJ2-1, with a weak D call TRBD1 (5 bases). V lost 6 bases to trimming and J lost 0 bases, with 18 bases between them. The CDR3 has 17 amino acids. CDR1 is MNHNS, CDR2 SASEGT, per germline. The DNA of the CDR3 is TGTGCCAGCAGAAAAGAGAAGGGGTTAAGCTCCTACAATGAGCAGTTCTTC. Its translation: CASRKEKGLSSYNEQFF.

This clonotype was observed a handful of times. This chain links TRBV6-5 with TRBJ1-5, with D perhaps matching TRBD1 (5 bases). The V end lost 1 base, the J end lost 6 bases, and 10 bases lay between the germline ends. The germline CDR1 and CDR2 sequences are MNHEY and SVGAGI. CDR3 size: 14 residues. CDR3 nucleotide sequence: TGTGCCAGCAGTTACTATGTAGGGGCTCAGCCCCAGCATTTT. Protein sequence: CASSYYVGAQPQHF.

Only a few counts were recorded for this clonotype. CDR3 DNA sequence: TGCGCCAGCAGCCAAGATGGAGCAGGGAACACTGAAGCTTTCTTT. Translated: CASSQDGAGNTEAFF. The chain joins TRBV4-1 to TRBJ1-1; D gene unclear. V lost 0 bases, J lost 1 base, and 9 bases lay in between. Germline loops: CDR1 MGHRA, CDR2 YSYEKL. This CDR3 contains 15 residues.

In this sample, this clonotype turned up a few times. CDR3 protein: CASSSPGTNIQYF. In nucleotides, the CDR3 is TGTGCCAGCAGTTCCCCGGGGACAAACATTCAGTACTTC. This chain joins TRBV12-3 or TRBV12-4 and TRBJ2-4, with D perhaps given as TRBD1 or TRBD2 (5 bases each). The CDR3 is 13 amino acids. The germline V and J ends were trimmed by 4 bases and 6 bases, with 10 bases remaining between them.

The gene calls are TRBV7-9 and TRBJ2-7, with a possible D match to TRBD2 (7 bases). CDR3 length: 14 residues. Between the trimmed V and J ends, which lost 6 bases and 5 bases, there was a span of 17 bases. The germline V gene has CDR1 SEHNR and CDR2 FQNEAQ (reference sequence). CDR3 residues: CASRPGGATNEQYF. The CDR3 DNA follows: TGTGCCAGCAGGCCTGGGGGGGCGACCAACGAGCAGTACTTC.

This clonotype has more than one count but fewer than ten. The gene calls are TRBV20-1 and TRBJ2-7, with D perhaps matching TRBD2 (7 bases). The CDR3 extends over 16 amino acids. V lost 2 bases, J lost 5 bases, and 22 bases lay in between. CDR1 and CDR2 from the germline V gene are DFQATT and SNEGSKA (reference sequence). CDR3 amino acids: CSARWSAQGGGDEQYF. In DNA, the CDR3 is TGCAGTGCTAGATGGTCGGCACAGGGAGGGGGTGACGAGCAGTACTTC.

This sequence joins TRBV7-8 and TRBJ2-1; D is perhaps TRBD2 (6 bases). Germline lookup yields CDR1 SGHVS and CDR2 FQNEAQ. V lost 5 bases and J 5 bases, leaving 13 bases between the germline ends. The CDR3 consists of 14 residues. CDR3 in amino acids: CASSPNRGDNEQFF. The DNA for the CDR3 is TGTGCCAGCAGCCCTAACCGCGGGGACAATGAGCAGTTCTTC.

The chain has TRBV15 and TRBJ2-3, with 8 bases lining up with TRBD2. After removal of 2 bases from V and 1 base from J, the junction contained 2 bases not matched to a gene. CDR1 LNHNV and CDR2 YYDKDF come from the germline V gene (reference sequence). The CDR3 covers 15 residues. The CDR3 is CATSRNSGGTDTQYF. CDR3 nucleotides: TGTGCCACCAGCAGAAATAGCGGGGGCACAGATACGCAGTATTTT. Variable domain in full (rest from reference TRBV15 and TRBJ2-3): DAMVIQNPRYQVTQFGKPVTLSCSQTLNHNVMYWYQQKSSQAPKLLFHYYDKDFNNEADTPDNFQSRRPNTSFCFLDIRSPGLGDTAMYLCATSRNSGGTDTQYFGPGTRLTVL.

The chain recombines TRBV4-1 with TRBJ2-3, with a tentative D call TRBD2 (6 bases). CDR1 and CDR2 from the germline V gene are MGHRA and YSYEKL. V lost 3 bases, J lost 5 bases, and 15 bases lay in between. This CDR3 contains 15 residues. The CDR3 DNA reads as TGCGCCAGCAGCCAGGGGGGTGCAGCACTAGATACGCAGTATTTT. Encoded protein: CASSQGGAALDTQYF.

This clonotype has more than one count but fewer than ten. The chain couples TRBV27 to TRBJ2-1; either TRBD1 or TRBD2 may supply D (5 bases each). This CDR3 spans 15 amino acids. V lost 6 bases and J 6 bases, leaving 18 bases between the germline ends. The germline CDR1 and CDR2 sequences are MNHEY and SMNVEV (reference sequence). Here the CDR3 DNA reads TGTGCCAGCAGGGCCTTGTGGGGGTCCGTCAATGAGCAGTTCTTC. Its translation: CASRALWGSVNEQFF.

CDR3 sequence reads: CSALQGVELFF. CDR3 nucleotides: TGCAGTGCTCTCCAGGGGGTGGAACTGTTTTTT. The chain has TRBV20-1 and TRBJ1-4; 7 bases align to TRBD1. CDR1 and CDR2 (germline): DFQATT, SNEGSKA (reference sequence). This CDR3 region has 11 residues. J was trimmed by 12 bases and V by 5 bases; bases with no gene match: 6.

This clonotype was found a few times. This CDR3 reads CASSSSGTLADTQYF. The CDR3 region has the DNA TGTGCCAGCAGCTCGAGCGGAACCCTGGCAGATACGCAGTATTTT. This chain links TRBV7-2 with TRBJ2-3; D is perhaps TRBD2 (5 bases). CDR1 and CDR2 from the germline V gene are SGHTA and FQGNSA. The V gene lost 4 bases and the J gene lost 4 bases, with 15 bases spanning the gap. This CDR3 region has 15 residues.

The gene calls are TRBV19 and TRBJ1-5, with D perhaps TRBD1 (6 bases). This CDR3 has 14 amino acids. The germline CDR1 and CDR2 sequences are LNHDA and SQIVND (reference sequence). With 4 bases removed from V and 6 bases from J, the gap between germline ends came to 13 bases. CDR3 in amino acids: CASSTGAGAQPQHF. The CDR3 DNA reads TGTGCCAGTAGTACCGGGGCAGGGGCTCAGCCCCAGCATTTT.

This sequence joins TRBV10-3 and TRBJ1-3, with 9 bases that match TRBD1. CDR3 length equals 13 residues. With V trimmed by 6 bases and J by 9 bases, 6 bases remained unmatched. CDR1 and CDR2 (germline): ENHRY, SYGVKD. Here the CDR3 reads CAIRGTGNGTIYF. The CDR3 DNA is TGTGCCATCAGGGGGACAGGGAACGGCACCATATATTTT.